A single TCR beta chain is shown here with its context. Its matching antigen is unknown. This sample is drawn from a study of T and B cells in COVID-19 patients. In the study overall: Most recovered patients had mild to moderate COVID-19 treated as outpatients.

Blood genomic DNA input for TRB amplification was 250-500 ng. Study-level points and caveats: Active COVID-19 showed highly clonal TRB repertoires; recovery showed diversity and richness above healthy donors. No sequencing was yet done of CD4+, regulatory or CD8+ subsets, or of SARS-CoV-2-responsive or tetramer+ sorted cells.

BIOMED2 TRB-A/B primer pools were used in multiplex TRB PCR. Each CDR3 protein gets one entry after TCRdb re-called the multiplex PCR reads with MiXCR. Here the sample spans some 5,000 distinct CDR3 sequences, 25% to 35% being singletons. The germline V and J ends were trimmed by 1 base and 6 bases, with 16 bases remaining between them. The CDR3 spans 15 residues. The germline CDR1 and CDR2 sequences are DFQATT and SNEGSKA (reference sequence). The sample comprised blood. This chain links TRBV20-1 with TRBJ2-4; D ambiguous. This TCR was recovered from a human donor with active COVID-19. The CDR3 DNA is TGCAGTGCTAGAGTTGGCCCAGCGAGCTCAAACATTCAGTACTTC. The encoded protein is CSARVGPASSNIQYF.